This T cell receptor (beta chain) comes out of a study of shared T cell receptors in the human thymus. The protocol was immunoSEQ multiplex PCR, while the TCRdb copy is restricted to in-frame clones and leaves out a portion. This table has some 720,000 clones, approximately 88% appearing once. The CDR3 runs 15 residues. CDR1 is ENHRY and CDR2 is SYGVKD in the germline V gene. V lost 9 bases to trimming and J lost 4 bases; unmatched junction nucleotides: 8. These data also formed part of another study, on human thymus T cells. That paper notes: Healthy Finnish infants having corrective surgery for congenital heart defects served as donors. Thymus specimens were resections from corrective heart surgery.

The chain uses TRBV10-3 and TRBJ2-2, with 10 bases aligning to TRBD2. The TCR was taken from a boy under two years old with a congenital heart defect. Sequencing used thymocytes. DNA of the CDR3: TGTGCCATGCAACCTAGCGGGAGCAGCACCGGGGAGCTGTTTTTT. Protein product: CAMQPSGSSTGELFF.